These T cell receptor beta chains were read from a single sample in a study. MiXCR, run by TCRdb on the 5' RACE reads, gives a single entry per CDR3 protein. The sample yields around 50,000 distinct CDR3 sequences, approximately 26% seen once. Sequencing was performed on tumor-infiltrating Tregs sorted from the breast tumor. Every receptor here comes from a female donor with breast cancer. Both conserved end residues are part of each CDR3. A D gene is named only where the DNA matches it firmly. Expanded clones get a size class; other rows say once, few or many, or leave the size out.

v_call	d_call	clone_size	j_call	cdr3_length	cdr3_aa	cdr3_nt
TRBV20-1	.	many	TRBJ2-5	13	CSASPARLETQYF	TGCAGTGCTAGCCCCGCCCGGCTGGAGACCCAGTACTTC
TRBV7-6	.	many	TRBJ1-5	13	CASSVRVDQPQHF	TGTGCCAGCAGCGTAAGGGTAGATCAGCCCCAGCATTTT
TRBV4-1	.	few	TRBJ2-7	12	CASGPGAYEQYF	TGCGCCAGCGGTCCAGGGGCCTACGAGCAGTACTTC
TRBV3-1	.	.	TRBJ2-2	15	CASSRQVRNTGELFF	TGTGCCAGCAGCCGACAGGTCAGGAACACCGGGGAGCTGTTTTTT
TRBV4-1	.	.	TRBJ1-6	13	CASSQAGDSPLHF	TGCGCCAGCAGCCAAGCCGGGGATTCACCCCTCCACTTT
TRBV4-1	.	few	TRBJ1-2	15	CASSQEVTRENGYTF	TGCGCCAGCAGCCAAGAGGTTACGAGGGAGAATGGCTACACCTTC
TRBV7-9	TRBD1	.	TRBJ2-5	14	CASSTGTAQETQNF	TGTGCCAGCAGCACGGGGACAGCTCAAGAGACCCAGAACTTC
TRBV4-1	.	few	TRBJ1-1	13	CASGQARNTEAFF	TGCGCCAGCGGCCAAGCGAGGAACACTGAAGCTTTCTTT
TRBV6-1	TRBD1	.	TRBJ2-3	14	CASRDRGLTDTQYF	TGTGCCAGCAGGGACAGGGGGCTCACAGATACGCAGTATTTT
TRBV5-1	TRBD1	.	TRBJ1-2	15	CAGSLDPGQGDGYTF	TGCGCCGGCAGCTTGGATCCGGGACAGGGGGATGGCTACACCTTC
TRBV2	.	.	TRBJ1-1	14	CASSEMGPNTEAFF	TGTGCCAGCAGTGAAATGGGGCCGAACACTGAAGCTTTCTTT
TRBV6-6	.	many	TRBJ2-7	13	CASGRQESYEQYF	TGTGCCAGCGGGCGGCAAGAATCCTACGAGCAGTACTTC
TRBV2	.	few	TRBJ2-5	12	CASSVGLETQYF	TGTGCCAGCAGTGTAGGGTTGGAGACCCAGTACTTC
TRBV29-1	.	many	TRBJ2-4	12	CSVEDGGNIQYF	TGCAGCGTTGAAGATGGGGGAAACATTCAGTACTTC
TRBV6-1	.	once	TRBJ1-1	12	CASIRANTGAFF	TGTGCCAGCATTCGGGCGAACACTGGAGCTTTCTTT
TRBV5-1	TRBD1	few	TRBJ1-1	17	CASSFGPMRQGHTEAFF	TGCGCCAGCAGCTTCGGCCCGATGAGACAGGGCCACACTGAAGCTTTCTTT
TRBV20-1	.	many	TRBJ2-7	11	CSAGGRYEQYF	TGCAGTGCGGGGGGTAGGTACGAGCAGTACTTC
TRBV29-1	.	.	TRBJ1-5	12	CSVAGDNQPQHF	TGCAGCGTCGCCGGGGACAATCAGCCCCAGCATTTT
TRBV4-2	.	.	TRBJ2-3	15	CASSQEDAGTDTQYF	TGTGCCAGCAGCCAAGAAGACGCGGGAACAGATACGCAGTATTTT
TRBV12-3/TRBV12-4	TRBD2	few	TRBJ2-1	18	CASSWGGLAGNPLDEQFF	TGTGCCAGCAGTTGGGGGGGACTAGCGGGAAACCCTTTAGATGAGCAGTTCTTC
TRBV6-1	.	many	TRBJ1-1	15	CASSATVRSNTEAFF	TGTGCCAGCAGTGCAACGGTCAGGTCGAACACTGAAGCTTTCTTT
TRBV4-2	TRBD2	.	TRBJ2-3	17	CASSPGTSGGASHTQYF	TGTGCCAGCAGCCCCGGGACTAGCGGGGGGGCCTCACATACGCAGTATTTT
TRBV4-3	.	many	TRBJ2-2	14	CASSQVGGTGELFF	TGCGCCAGCAGCCAAGTCGGGGGCACCGGGGAGCTGTTTTTT
TRBV4-1	TRBD2	.	TRBJ2-3	16	CASSQTSGGAMDTQYF	TGCGCCAGCAGCCAGACTAGCGGGGGGGCAATGGATACGCAGTATTTT
TRBV5-1	.	few	TRBJ1-6	16	CASSPGGAGRNSPLHF	TGCGCCAGCAGCCCCGGTGGGGCGGGACGTAATTCACCCCTCCACTTT
TRBV5-1	.	few	TRBJ1-6	15	CASSLIQEGKSPLHF	TGCGCCAGCAGCTTGATCCAGGAGGGAAAATCACCCCTCCACTTT
TRBV2	.	few	TRBJ2-2	15	CASSGARHITGELFF	TGTGCCAGCAGTGGGGCGAGACATATCACCGGGGAGCTGTTTTTT
TRBV28	.	.	TRBJ1-2	14	CASRPAGANYGYTF	TGTGCCAGCAGACCAGCGGGGGCTAACTATGGCTACACCTTC
TRBV20-1	.	few	TRBJ2-2	13	CSARQSGAGELFF	TGCAGTGCTAGGCAATCGGGGGCCGGGGAGCTGTTTTTT
TRBV18	.	.	TRBJ2-1	15	CASSPPRSGSGEQFF	TGTGCCAGCTCACCACCACGTTCAGGGAGTGGTGAGCAGTTCTTC
TRBV29-1	.	many	TRBJ2-4	15	CSVEGSTLAKNIQYF	TGCAGCGTTGAAGGTTCTACTTTAGCCAAAAACATTCAGTACTTC
TRBV2	.	.	TRBJ2-1	14	CASSEAQQGFERFF	TGTGCCAGCAGTGAAGCACAACAGGGTTTTGAGCGGTTCTTC
TRBV20-1	TRBD1	.	TRBJ1-2	13	CSATGTDNYGYTF	TGCAGTGCAACCGGGACAGATAACTATGGCTACACCTTC
TRBV29-1	.	.	TRBJ1-1	12	CSVVGRMGEAFF	TGCAGCGTTGTAGGCAGGATGGGTGAAGCTTTCTTT
TRBV4-2	.	.	TRBJ2-1	13	CASSQDPQNEQFF	TGTGCCAGCAGCCAAGATCCCCAGAATGAGCAGTTCTTC
TRBV2	TRBD2	few	TRBJ2-7	17	CASRRTRLADGQYEQYF	TGTGCCAGCAGGAGAACCCGACTAGCGGATGGGCAATACGAGCAGTACTTC
TRBV28	TRBD2	many	TRBJ2-1	15	CASSTSAGGGNEQFF	TGTGCCAGCAGTACGTCAGCGGGAGGGGGCAATGAGCAGTTCTTC
TRBV6-1	TRBD2	.	TRBJ2-1	16	CASNPYSGSNYNEQFF	TGTGCCAGCAACCCGTATAGCGGGAGCAACTACAATGAGCAGTTCTTC
TRBV9	TRBD2	few	TRBJ2-1	18	CASSVRLAGGDSYNEQFF	TGTGCCAGCAGCGTAAGGCTAGCGGGAGGCGACTCCTACAATGAGCAGTTCTTC
TRBV7-6	.	.	TRBJ1-1	13	CASSMEMNTEAFF	TGTGCCAGCAGCATGGAGATGAACACTGAAGCTTTCTTT
TRBV5-1	.	.	TRBJ2-7	16	CASSTGSRDGSYEQCF	TGCGCCAGCAGCACAGGAAGCCGGGACGGCTCCTACGAGCAGTGCTTC
TRBV9	TRBD2	.	TRBJ2-4	19	CASSAIGLAGAGAKNIQYF	TGTGCCAGCAGCGCAATCGGACTAGCGGGAGCTGGAGCCAAAAACATTCAGTACTTC
TRBV5-6	TRBD1	few	TRBJ1-6	14	CASSLAQGRSPLHF	TGTGCCAGCAGCTTGGCACAGGGGCGGTCACCCCTCCACTTT
TRBV6-1	.	.	TRBJ2-3	11	CASTQSDTQYF	TGTGCCAGCACCCAATCAGATACGCAGTATTTT
TRBV7-3	.	.	TRBJ2-5	15	CASSLFAGGLETQYF	TGTGCCAGCAGCTTATTTGCAGGGGGGTTAGAGACCCAGTACTTC
TRBV6-6	.	.	TRBJ1-2	14	CASSSTGINYGYTF	TGTGCCAGCAGTTCCACAGGGATTAACTATGGCTACACCTTC
TRBV4-2	.	.	TRBJ1-1	14	CASRPSGLDTEAFF	TGTGCCAGCAGGCCTTCAGGGTTGGACACTGAAGCTTTCTTT
TRBV6-6	.	.	TRBJ2-5	17	CASSPRTRAIEGETQYF	TGTGCCAGCAGCCCGCGGACAAGGGCTATCGAGGGGGAGACCCAGTACTTC
TRBV12-3/TRBV12-4	.	.	TRBJ2-7	12	CASSSGGYEQYF	TGTGCCAGCTCTAGTGGGGGATACGAGCAGTACTTC
TRBV7-6	.	few	TRBJ2-5	12	CASGPVQETQYF	TGTGCCAGCGGACCAGTCCAAGAGACCCAGTACTTC
TRBV7-6	TRBD2	few	TRBJ2-7	17	CASSFGVTSGGSAEQYF	TGTGCCAGCAGCTTTGGGGTGACTAGCGGAGGATCGGCCGAGCAGTACTTC
TRBV4-3	.	few	TRBJ2-7	13	CASSQDSSYEQYF	TGCGCCAGCAGCCAGGACAGCTCCTACGAGCAGTACTTC
TRBV7-9	.	few	TRBJ2-3	17	CASSAPLGLVSTDTQYF	TGTGCCAGCAGCGCACCGTTGGGGCTAGTCAGCACAGATACGCAGTATTTT
TRBV6-2/TRBV6-3	TRBD2	.	TRBJ2-7	18	CGSSYPRTSGRFTYEQYF	TGTGGCAGCAGTTACCCCCGGACTAGCGGGAGGTTTACCTACGAGCAGTACTTC
TRBV6-1	TRBD1	.	TRBJ2-7	15	CASSEGGQGFYEQYF	TGTGCCAGCAGTGAAGGGGGACAGGGGTTTTACGAGCAGTACTTC
TRBV5-1	TRBD1	few	TRBJ2-3	15	CASSPQGAGTDTQYF	TGCGCCAGCAGCCCGCAGGGGGCAGGAACAGATACGCAGTATTTT
TRBV6-5	.	many	TRBJ1-5	12	CASSTGVSPQHF	TGTGCCAGCAGTACGGGCGTTTCGCCCCAGCATTTT